This T cell receptor (beta chain) was documented in a study of cytomegalovirus exposure and HLA in healthy donors. Germline V CDR1 and CDR2: SGDLS, YYNGEE. V gave up 3 bases and J gave up 5 bases, with 3 bases separating them. CDR3 size: 11 residues. A multiplex PCR was run with 60 Vbeta primers and 13 Jbeta primers. Sequencing was performed with immunoSEQ multiplex PCR; in TCRdb, only in-frame clones are kept and a portion is missing. The sample holds about 180,000 clones, 60% to 80% seen once. This receptor was obtained from a man aged 40-55 years in good health and CMV-seropositive. The chain combines TRBV9 with TRBJ2-1; D not resolved. The sample taken for sequencing was PBMCs. CDR3 nucleotide sequence: TGTGCCAGCAGCGCTGACAATGAGCAGTTCTTC. Residues: CASSADNEQFF.